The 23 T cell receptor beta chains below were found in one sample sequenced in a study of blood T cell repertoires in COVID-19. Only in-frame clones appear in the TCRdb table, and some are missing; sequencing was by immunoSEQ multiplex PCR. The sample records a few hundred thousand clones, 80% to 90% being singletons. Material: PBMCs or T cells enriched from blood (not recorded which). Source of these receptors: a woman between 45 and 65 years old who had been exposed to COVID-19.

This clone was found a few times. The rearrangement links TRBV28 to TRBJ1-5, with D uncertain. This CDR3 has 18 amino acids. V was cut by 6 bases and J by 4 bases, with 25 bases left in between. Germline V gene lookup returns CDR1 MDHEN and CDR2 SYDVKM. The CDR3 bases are TGTGCCAGCAGCCGCCCGGGCGCCGGGGTCCTTTTTAATCAGCCCCAGCATTTT. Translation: CASSRPGAGVLFNQPQHF.

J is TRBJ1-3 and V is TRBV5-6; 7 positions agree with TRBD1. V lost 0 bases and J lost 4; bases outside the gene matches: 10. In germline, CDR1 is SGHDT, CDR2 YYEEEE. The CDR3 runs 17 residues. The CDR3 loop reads CASSLGLTGYLGNTIYF. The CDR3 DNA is TGTGCCAGCAGCTTGGGTCTGACAGGGTATTTAGGAAACACCATATATTTT.

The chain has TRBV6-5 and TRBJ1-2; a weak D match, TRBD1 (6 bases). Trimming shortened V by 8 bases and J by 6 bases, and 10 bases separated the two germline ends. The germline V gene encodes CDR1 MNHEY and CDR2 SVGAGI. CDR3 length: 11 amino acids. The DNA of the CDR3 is TGTGCCAGCCGTCGGGACAATGGCTACACCTTC. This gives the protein CASRRDNGYTF.

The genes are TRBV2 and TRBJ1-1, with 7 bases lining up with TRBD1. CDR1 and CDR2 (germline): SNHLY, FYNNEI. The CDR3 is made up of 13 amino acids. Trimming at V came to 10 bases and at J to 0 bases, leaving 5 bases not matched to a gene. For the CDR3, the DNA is TGTGCCATCCCGGACAGGTTGAACACTGAAGCTTTCTTT. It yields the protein CAIPDRLNTEAFF.

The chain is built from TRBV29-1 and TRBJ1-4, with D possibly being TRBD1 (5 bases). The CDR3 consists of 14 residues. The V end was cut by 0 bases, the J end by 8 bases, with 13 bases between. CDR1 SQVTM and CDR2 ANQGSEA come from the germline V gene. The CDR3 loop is CSVEDLGQPEKLFF. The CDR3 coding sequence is TGCAGCGTTGAAGATTTGGGGCAGCCAGAAAAACTGTTTTTT.

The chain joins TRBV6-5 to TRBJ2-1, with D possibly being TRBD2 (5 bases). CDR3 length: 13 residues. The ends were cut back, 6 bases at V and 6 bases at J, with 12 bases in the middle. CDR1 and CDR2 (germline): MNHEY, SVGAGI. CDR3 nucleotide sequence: TGTGCCAGCAGGGGGAGAGGGCTCAATGAGCAGTTCTTC. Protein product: CASRGRGLNEQFF.

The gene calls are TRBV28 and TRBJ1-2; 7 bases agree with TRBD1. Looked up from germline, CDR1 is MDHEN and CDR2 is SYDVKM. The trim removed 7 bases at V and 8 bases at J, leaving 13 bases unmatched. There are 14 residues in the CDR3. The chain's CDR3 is CASIPGGTKGGYTF. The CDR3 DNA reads TGTGCCAGCATTCCAGGGGGTACCAAAGGAGGCTACACCTTC.

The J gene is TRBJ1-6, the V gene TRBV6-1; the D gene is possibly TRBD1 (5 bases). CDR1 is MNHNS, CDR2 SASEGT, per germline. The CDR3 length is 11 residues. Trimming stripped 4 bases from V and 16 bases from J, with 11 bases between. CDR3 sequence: CASSAGTLLHF. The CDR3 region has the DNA TGTGCCAGCAGTGCCGGGACTTTACTCCACTTT.

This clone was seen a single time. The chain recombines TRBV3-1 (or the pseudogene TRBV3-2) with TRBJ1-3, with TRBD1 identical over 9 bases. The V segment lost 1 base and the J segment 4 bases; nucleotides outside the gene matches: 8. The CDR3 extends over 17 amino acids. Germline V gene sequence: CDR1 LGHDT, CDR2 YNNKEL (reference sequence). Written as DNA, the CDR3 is TGTGCCAGCAGCCAAGGGGGACAGGGAAAATTGGGAAACACCATATATTTT. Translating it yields CASSQGGQGKLGNTIYF.

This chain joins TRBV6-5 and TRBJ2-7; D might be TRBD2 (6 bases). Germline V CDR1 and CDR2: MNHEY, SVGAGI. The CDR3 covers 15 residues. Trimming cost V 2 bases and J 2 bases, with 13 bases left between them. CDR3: CASSYEGGGTYEQYF. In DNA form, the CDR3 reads TGTGCCAGCAGTTACGAGGGCGGAGGGACCTACGAGCAGTACTTC.

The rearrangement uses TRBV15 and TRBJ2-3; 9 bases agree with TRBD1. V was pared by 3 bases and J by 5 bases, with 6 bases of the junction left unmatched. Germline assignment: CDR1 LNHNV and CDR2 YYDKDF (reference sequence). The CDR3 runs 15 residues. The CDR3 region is CATSSGQGFEDTQYF. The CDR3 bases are TGTGCCACCAGCAGCGGACAGGGGTTTGAAGATACGCAGTATTTT.

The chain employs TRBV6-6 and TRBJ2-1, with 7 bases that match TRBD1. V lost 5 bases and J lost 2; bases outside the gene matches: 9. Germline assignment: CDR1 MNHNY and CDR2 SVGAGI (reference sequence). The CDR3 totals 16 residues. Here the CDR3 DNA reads TGTGCCAGCAGTAGACAGGGAACGATTACCTACAATGAGCAGTTCTTC. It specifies CASSRQGTITYNEQFF.

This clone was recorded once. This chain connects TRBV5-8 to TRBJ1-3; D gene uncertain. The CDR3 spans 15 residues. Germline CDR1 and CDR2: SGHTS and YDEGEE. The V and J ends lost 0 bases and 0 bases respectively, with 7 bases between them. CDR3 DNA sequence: TGTGCCAGCAGCTTGGGCGTTGACTCTGGAAACACCATATATTTT. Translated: CASSLGVDSGNTIYF.

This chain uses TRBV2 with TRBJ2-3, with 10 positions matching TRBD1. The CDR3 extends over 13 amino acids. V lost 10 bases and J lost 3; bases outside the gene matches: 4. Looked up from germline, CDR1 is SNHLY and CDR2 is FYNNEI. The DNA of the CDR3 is TGTGCCACCGGGGGACAGGGGACAGATACGCAGTATTTT. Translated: CATGGQGTDTQYF.

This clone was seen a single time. The CDR3 here is CATSHTGPGTGGETQYF. In nucleotides, the CDR3 is TGTGCCACCAGCCATACTGGTCCCGGGACAGGGGGAGAGACCCAGTACTTC. This chain joins TRBV15 and TRBJ2-5, with 11 bases lining up with TRBD1. CDR1 LNHNV and CDR2 YYDKDF come from the germline V gene (reference sequence). J was trimmed by 4 bases and V by 5 bases; bases with no gene match: 12. The CDR3 contains 17 residues.

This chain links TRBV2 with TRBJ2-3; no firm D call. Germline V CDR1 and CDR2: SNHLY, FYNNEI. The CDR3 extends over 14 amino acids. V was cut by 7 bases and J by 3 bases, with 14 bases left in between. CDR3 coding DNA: TGTGCCAGCATTCAGCAACCGACTACAGATACGCAGTATTTT. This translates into CASIQQPTTDTQYF. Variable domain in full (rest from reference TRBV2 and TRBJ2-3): EPEVTQTPSHQVTQMGQEVILRCVPISNHLYFYWYRQILGQKVEFLVSFYNNEISEKSEIFDDQFSVERPDGSNFTLKIRSTKLEDSAMYFCASIQQPTTDTQYFGPGTRLTVL.

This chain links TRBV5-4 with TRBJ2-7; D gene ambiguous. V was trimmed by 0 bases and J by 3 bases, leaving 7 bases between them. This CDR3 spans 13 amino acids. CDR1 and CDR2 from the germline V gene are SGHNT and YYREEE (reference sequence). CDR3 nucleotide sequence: TGTGCCAGCAGCTTGGGAGTTGACTACGAGCAGTACTTC. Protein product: CASSLGVDYEQYF.

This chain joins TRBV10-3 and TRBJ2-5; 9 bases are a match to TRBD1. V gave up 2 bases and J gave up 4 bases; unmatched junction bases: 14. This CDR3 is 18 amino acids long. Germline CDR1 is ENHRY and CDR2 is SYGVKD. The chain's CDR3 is CAISETGTGPMKGETQYF. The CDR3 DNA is TGTGCCATCAGTGAGACCGGGACAGGGCCTATGAAGGGAGAGACCCAGTACTTC.

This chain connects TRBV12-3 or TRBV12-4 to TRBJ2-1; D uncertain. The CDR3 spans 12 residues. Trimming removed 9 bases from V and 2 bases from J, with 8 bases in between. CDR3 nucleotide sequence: TGTGCCAGTCTACTTGCCTACAATGAGCAGTTCTTC. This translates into CASLLAYNEQFF.

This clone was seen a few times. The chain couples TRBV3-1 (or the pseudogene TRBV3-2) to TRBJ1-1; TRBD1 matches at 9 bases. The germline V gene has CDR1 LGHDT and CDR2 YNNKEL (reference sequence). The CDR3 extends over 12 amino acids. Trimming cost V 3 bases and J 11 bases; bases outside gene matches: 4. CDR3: CASSHEQGAAFF. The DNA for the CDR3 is TGTGCCAGCAGCCACGAACAGGGGGCGGCTTTCTTT.

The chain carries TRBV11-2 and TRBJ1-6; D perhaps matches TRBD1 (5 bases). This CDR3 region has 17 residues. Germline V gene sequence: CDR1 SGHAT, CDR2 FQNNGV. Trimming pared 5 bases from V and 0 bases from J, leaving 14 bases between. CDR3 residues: CASSPRGGRSYNSPLHF. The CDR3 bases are TGTGCCAGCAGCCCCCGGGGGGGACGCTCCTATAATTCACCCCTCCACTTT.

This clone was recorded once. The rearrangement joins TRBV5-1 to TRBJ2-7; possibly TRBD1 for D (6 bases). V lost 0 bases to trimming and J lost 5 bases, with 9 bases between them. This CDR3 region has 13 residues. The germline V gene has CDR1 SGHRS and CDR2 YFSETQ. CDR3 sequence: CASSLAQGDEQYF. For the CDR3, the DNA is TGCGCCAGCAGCTTGGCACAGGGAGACGAGCAGTACTTC.

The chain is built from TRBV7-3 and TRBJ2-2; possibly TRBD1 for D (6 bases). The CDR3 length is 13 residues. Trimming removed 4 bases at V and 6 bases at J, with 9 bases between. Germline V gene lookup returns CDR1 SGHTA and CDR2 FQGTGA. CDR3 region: CASSSSGAGELFF. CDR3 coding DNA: TGTGCCAGCAGCTCCTCAGGGGCCGGGGAGCTGTTTTTT.